The clone carrying this TCR beta chain was counted a few times. Its matching antigen is unknown. The CDR3 is 14 amino acids. The V gene lost 0 bases and the J gene lost 4 bases, with 8 bases spanning the gap. Germline CDR1 SGDLS, CDR2 YYNGEE. In each case, RNA was isolated and then reverse transcribed into cDNA as the sequencing template. TCRdb keeps only in-frame clones here, not all; method: immunoSEQ multiplex PCR. This repertoire shows 11,000 or so clones, about 59% found once; its top ten account for roughly 15%. Collection of lesional scalp punch biopsies and peripheral blood was performed in alopecia areata patients. This entry comes from a study of CD8+ T cells in alopecia areata. In the study overall: Oral tofacitinib (5 to 10 mg twice daily) was administered to treated patients. Treatment ran 6 to 18 months, with 6 months of follow-up afterward. Study-level results: Lesional scalp exceeded normal scalp in clonality, especially in alopecia totalis/universalis. Sequence data from scalp samples additionally include resident alphabeta T cells of normal skin.

Sequencing was performed on skin. This rearrangement joins TRBV9 to TRBJ2-1; no clear D gene. The sequence was obtained from a human donor with alopecia areata. The CDR3 region is CASSVVWQYNEQFF. CDR3 DNA sequence: TGTGCCAGCAGCGTAGTCTGGCAGTACAATGAGCAGTTCTTC.